A selection of T cell receptor beta chains follows, all from one sample in a study of PD-L1 blockade in urothelial cancer. Clones were read by immunoSEQ multiplex PCR, and TCRdb kept only the in-frame ones, dropping some. The repertoire has tens of thousands of clones, 90% of them found once; the top ten carry 8.3%. The sample in question was PBMCs, obtained around atezolizumab (anti-PD-L1) treatment. The receptors here all came from a man aged 65 to 85 with urothelial cancer. The CDR3 runs from the conserved cysteine through the conserved F or W.

>TRBJ2-5|TRBV11-2
CASSLERLQETQYF
>TRBJ2-3|TRBV5-1
CASSSLPGEDTQYF
>TRBJ1-1|TRBV28
CASSPFRGSTEAFF
>TRBJ2-2|TRBV5-6
CASSTRSVLSGELFF
>TRBJ2-5|TRBV15
CATSREWHRGVQETQYF
>TRBJ1-1|TRBV6-5
CASSSSQTGANTEAFF
>TRBJ2-7|TRBV5-1
CASSLAGTAYEQYF
>TRBJ2-1|TRBV5-1
CASSLAGAGEQFF
>TRBJ2-5|TRBV5-6
CASSLGQGAGLGETQYF
>TRBJ1-2|TRBV28
CASSFMSLPGQGYGYTF
>TRBJ2-6|TRBV7-2
CASSLSASVISGANVLTF
>TRBJ1-1|TRBV6-5
CASSYRQDNTEAFF
>TRBJ2-5|TRBV11-1
CASSRPLAGGETQYF
>TRBJ2-2|TRBV15
CATSGSGWYTGELFF
>TRBJ2-7|TRBV7-8
CASSRTGQYNYEQYF
>TRBJ2-2|TRBV2
CASSVSGGRNTGELFF
>TRBJ2-7|TRBV28
CASSYDWADRLDEQYF
>TRBJ1-4|TRBV28
CASSLSGGTNEKLFF
>TRBJ2-1|TRBV5-1
CASSSALRGELLF
>TRBJ2-3|TRBV28
CASSLLAGGLDTQYF
>TRBJ1-3|TRBV29-1
CSVGSSGNTIYF
>TRBJ2-7|TRBV18
CASSPQGLAYEQYF
>TRBJ1-1|TRBV19
CASSIGGGRGTEAFF
>TRBJ2-4|TRBV19
CASKREGKNIQYF
>TRBJ1-4|TRBV7-8
CASSLLAGGTNEKLFF
>TRBJ2-1|TRBV7-3
CASSSGLAANEQFF
>TRBJ2-2|TRBV6-4
CASRRTGGDTGELFF
>TRBJ1-2|TRBV28
CASSPGTLDYGYTF
>TRBJ2-1|TRBV6-5
CASSYRTSGSNEQFF
>TRBJ2-7|TRBV30
CAWTSRLAGVREQYF
>TRBJ1-4|TRBV15
CATSRATGGTNEKLFF
>TRBJ1-1|TRBV5-4
CASSLNPTGAVNTEAFF
>TRBJ2-1|TRBV5-1
CASSWTSGRTANEQFF
>TRBJ2-7|TRBV27
CASSLRTSGRRYEQYF
>TRBJ2-3|TRBV7-6
CASRLSLAGVGDTQYF
>TRBJ2-4|TRBV30
CAWSPGGAGGDIQYF
>TRBJ2-1|TRBV5-4
CASSLPGLAGGSSYNEQFF
>TRBJ1-5|TRBV19
CASSISQGARSNQPQHF
>TRBJ2-7|TRBV11-2
CASSLSPSGSSSYEQYF
>TRBJ2-7|TRBV2
CASSEDRETSEQYF
>TRBJ2-6|TRBV10-3
CATSLEVANVLTF
>TRBJ2-5|TRBV7-8
CASSRGGQSQETQYF
>TRBJ1-5|TRBV6-5
CASKDSLPSNQPQHF
>TRBJ2-1|TRBV19
CASSISFLEGYNEQFF
>TRBJ2-7|TRBV7-8
CASSLALAGSDEQYF
>TRBJ2-3|TRBV6-5
CASSFLAGGTDTQYF
>TRBJ2-1|TRBV5-1
CASSLGLAGAGEQFF
>TRBJ2-4|TRBV27
CASRLTGRNIQYF
>TRBJ2-1|TRBV7-8
CASSLYGSNSYNEQFF
>TRBJ2-5|TRBV5-1
CASSWGTGGETQYF
>TRBJ2-2|TRBV4-1
CASSMTSGMGTGELFF
>TRBJ2-3|TRBV28
CASSIGGRSVYF
>TRBJ2-3|TRBV6-1
CASSEAMGQGGQASTDTQYF
>TRBJ2-7|TRBV11-2
CASSSRLAGGPYEQYF
>TRBJ1-2|TRBV5-5
CASSPDAGRGLGYTF
>TRBJ1-1|TRBV7-2
CASSVWGGTEAFF
>TRBJ1-2|TRBV11-1
CASSSTGDGYTF
>TRBJ2-5|TRBV19
CASSIGGLSQETQYF
>TRBJ2-7|TRBV6-5
CASSPQSGRMYEQYF